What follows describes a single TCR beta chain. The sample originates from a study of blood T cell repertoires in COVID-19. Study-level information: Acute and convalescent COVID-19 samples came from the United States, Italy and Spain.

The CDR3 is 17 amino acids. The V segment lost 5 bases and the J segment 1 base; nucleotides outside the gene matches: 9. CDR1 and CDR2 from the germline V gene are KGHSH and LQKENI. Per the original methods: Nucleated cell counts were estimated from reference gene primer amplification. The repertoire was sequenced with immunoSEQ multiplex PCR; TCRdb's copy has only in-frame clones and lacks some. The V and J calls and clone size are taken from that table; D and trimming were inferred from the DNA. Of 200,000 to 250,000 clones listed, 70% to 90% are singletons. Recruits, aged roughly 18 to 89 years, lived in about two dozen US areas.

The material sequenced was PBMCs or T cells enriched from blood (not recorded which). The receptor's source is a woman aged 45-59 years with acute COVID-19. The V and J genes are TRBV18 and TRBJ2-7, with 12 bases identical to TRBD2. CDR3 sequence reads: CASSEPSGGAISYEQYF. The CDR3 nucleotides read TGTGCCAGCTCAGAACCTAGCGGGGGGGCCATTTCCTACGAGCAGTACTTC. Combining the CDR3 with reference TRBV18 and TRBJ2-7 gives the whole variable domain NAGVMQNPRHLVRRRGQEARLRCSPMKGHSHVYWYRQLPEEGLKFMVYLQKENIIDESGMPKERFSAEFPKEGPSILRIQQVVRGDSAAYFCASSEPSGGAISYEQYFGPGTRLTVT.